This paragraph covers one TCR beta chain sequence. What it binds is unknown. This entry belongs to a study of shared clonotypes between healthy human individuals. In the naive CD8 group, cells lacked CD45RO and were positively selected for CCR7, so terminally differentiated effector memory CD45RA+ cells were left out. The assay was immunoSEQ multiplex PCR, and TCRdb's table has in-frame clones only and misses some. The data contain under 2,000,000 clones, about 95% of them singletons. The CDR3 is 13 amino acids. Germline loops: CDR1 SGHAT, CDR2 FQNNGV. The junction had 3 bases not matched to a gene; V was cut back by 5 bases and J by 3 bases. Whole-study results and caveats: Clonotype sharing among the donors was expected to vary with sequencing depth.

Sequencing input: naive CD8+ T cells sorted from blood. This TCR was recovered from a man in his late teens or twenties in good health. The rearrangement joins TRBV11-2 to TRBJ1-2; 7 bases agree with TRBD1. The CDR3 DNA sequence: TGTGCCAGCAGCCCAGGGGGGGACTATGGCTACACCTTC. Protein: CASSPGGDYGYTF.